Shown below are 13 T cell receptor beta chains from a single sample sequenced in a study of long-term antiretroviral therapy in people with HIV. Assay version v3.0 of immunoSEQ was used, and it was run at survey level. Clones were read by immunoSEQ multiplex PCR, and TCRdb kept only the in-frame ones, dropping some. The table includes 25,000 to 30,000 clones, around 80% detected once. Sequenced here: unsorted PBMCs, sampled 3 years after starting antiretroviral therapy. The receptors shown here come from a man in his forties with HIV.

DNA of the CDR3: TGTGCCAGCAGAGAACTAGCGGGGGTGAGAGATACGCAGTATTTT. Translating gives CASRELAGVRDTQYF. V is TRBV5-4 and J is TRBJ2-3; 11 positions match TRBD2. Trimming removed 5 bases from V and 5 bases from J; junction bases left unmatched: 7. The length of the CDR3 is 15 residues. CDR1 SGHNT and CDR2 YYREEE come from the germline V gene (reference sequence).

The chain links TRBV5-1 to TRBJ2-2; D unresolved. V lost 4 bases, J lost 4 bases, and 8 bases lay in between. The CDR3 has 13 residues. In germline, CDR1 is SGHRS, CDR2 YFSETQ. The CDR3 sequence is CASSPGSTGELFF. The DNA for the CDR3 is TGCGCCAGCAGCCCCGGGTCCACCGGGGAGCTGTTTTTT.

The count of this clone is one. J is TRBJ2-3 and V is TRBV29-1, with D perhaps TRBD1 or TRBD2 (6 bases each). The V gene's germline CDR1 is SQVTM and CDR2 ANQGSEA. The CDR3 is made up of 15 amino acids. V lost 6 bases and J lost 3, with 19 bases in between. CDR3 nucleotide sequence: TGCAGCGTCCTAGCATGGGGGGCGGTTACAGATACGCAGTATTTT. It encodes CSVLAWGAVTDTQYF.

This chain joins TRBV7-6 and TRBJ2-7, with 14 bases aligning to TRBD2. J lost 0 bases, V lost 4 bases, and 2 bases had no gene match. Per germline, CDR1 SGHVS and CDR2 FNYEAQ. This CDR3 is 16 amino acids long. CDR3 region: CASSSGTSGSSYEQYF. The CDR3 coding sequence is TGTGCCAGCAGCTCCGGGACTAGCGGGAGCTCCTACGAGCAGTACTTC.

This chain joins TRBV5-5 and TRBJ2-1; 12 bases are a match to TRBD2. The CDR3 has 15 amino acids. Germline V CDR1 and CDR2: SGHKS, YYEKEE (reference sequence). Unmatched junction bases numbered 7, after V lost 4 bases and J lost 8 bases. CDR3 loop: CASSPRLAGEDEQFF. CDR3 nucleotide sequence: TGTGCCAGCAGCCCGCGACTAGCGGGAGAAGATGAGCAGTTCTTC. Together with reference TRBV5-5 and TRBJ2-1, the CDR3 gives the full variable domain: DAGVTQSPTHLIKTRGQQVTLRCSPISGHKSVSWYQQVLGQGPQFIFQYYEKEERGRGNFPDRFSARQFPNYSSELNVNALLLGDSALYLCASSPRLAGEDEQFFGPGTRLTVL.

The CDR3 region is CAISESGPDSGETQYF. In nucleotides, the CDR3 is TGTGCCATCAGTGAGTCAGGACCGGACAGCGGGGAGACCCAGTACTTC. The chain carries TRBV10-3 and TRBJ2-5, with D perhaps being TRBD1 or TRBD2 (6 bases each). V gave up 0 bases and J gave up 5 bases, with 16 bases separating them. In germline, CDR1 is ENHRY, CDR2 SYGVKD. This CDR3 spans 16 amino acids.

This clone is labeled medium-sized. The rearrangement uses TRBV7-2 and TRBJ1-1, with D perhaps matching TRBD1 (6 bases). CDR1 is SGHTA and CDR2 is FQGNSA in the germline V gene. V was cut by 0 bases and J by 3 bases, with 11 bases left in between. The CDR3 is 15 amino acids. CDR3 loop: CASSLANRADTEAFF. CDR3 sequence (DNA): TGTGCCAGCAGCTTAGCTAACAGGGCCGACACTGAAGCTTTCTTT.

The chain links TRBV7-3 to TRBJ2-1; D is unclear. Trimming pared 1 base from V and 10 bases from J, leaving 11 bases between. Germline V lookup: CDR1 SGHTA, CDR2 FQGTGA. The CDR3 totals 13 residues. The CDR3 DNA reads as TGTGCCAGCAGCTTAATGGCCTCCGCGGAGCAGTTCTTC. Its protein product is CASSLMASAEQFF.

This clone was counted only a few times. This rearrangement joins TRBV27 to TRBJ1-1, with TRBD1 as a possible D gene (5 bases). The CDR3 is 15 residues long. Germline V gene lookup returns CDR1 MNHEY and CDR2 SMNVEV (reference sequence). Trimming left V 0 bases short and J 5 bases short, with 13 bases between. Written as DNA, the CDR3 is TGTGCCAGCAGTTTATCGTCAGGGTCGGGGACTGAAGCTTTCTTT. Translation gives CASSLSSGSGTEAFF.

This clone came up a few times. This chain uses TRBV7-9 with TRBJ1-2; tentative D call: TRBD1 (6 bases). Trimming removed 4 bases from V and 4 bases from J, with 13 bases in between. This CDR3 has 14 residues. CDR1 and CDR2 from the germline V gene are SEHNR and FQNEAQ (reference sequence). The chain's CDR3 is CASSSIGGSYGYTF. In DNA form, the CDR3 reads TGTGCCAGCAGCTCAATAGGGGGGAGCTATGGCTACACCTTC.

The V call is TRBV4-1, the J call TRBJ2-7; weak D call: TRBD1 (5 bases). This CDR3 has 14 residues. V lost 0 bases to trimming and J lost 4 bases, with 10 bases between them. Germline CDR1 MGHRA, CDR2 YSYEKL. The DNA of the CDR3 is TGCGCCAGCAGCCAAGAGGGAAAGGGGTACGAGCAGTACTTC. Its translation is CASSQEGKGYEQYF.

The chain combines TRBV18 with TRBJ2-3, with 8 bases fitting TRBD2. Germline trimming cut 6 bases from V and 5 bases from J; bases unmatched to any gene: 7. Germline values: CDR1 KGHSH, CDR2 LQKENI. The CDR3 extends over 14 amino acids. The CDR3 sequence is CASSSRGGQDTQYF. The CDR3 DNA is TGTGCCAGCTCGTCCCGGGGGGGCCAAGATACGCAGTATTTT. Full variable domain (missing parts from reference TRBV18 and TRBJ2-3): NAGVMQNPRHLVRRRGQEARLRCSPMKGHSHVYWYRQLPEEGLKFMVYLQKENIIDESGMPKERFSAEFPKEGPSILRIQQVVRGDSAAYFCASSSRGGQDTQYFGPGTRLTVL.

The rearrangement joins TRBV6-5 to TRBJ2-1; D unclear. The CDR3 totals 12 residues. V was trimmed by 4 bases and J by 9 bases, leaving 10 bases between them. CDR1 is MNHEY and CDR2 is SVGAGI in the germline V gene. The CDR3 DNA reads as TGTGCCAGCAGTTCGTCACAGTCTGAGCAGTTCTTC. This gives the protein CASSSSQSEQFF.